This T cell receptor beta chain is from a study of T cells in Graves' hyperthyroidism and ophthalmopathy. Findings of the study overall: Most thyroid clonotypes expanded above 0.001 appeared in blood too.

Amplification targeted TCR beta CDR3 regions from RNA transcripts. Primed by the HTBI set, a first-round RT-PCR was run on the TCR CDR3. TCRdb analysed the multiplex PCR reads with MiXCR anew, one entry per CDR3 protein. This sample yields 750,000 to 900,000 distinct CDR3 sequences, of which over 35% are seen a single time; 7.5% to 9.5% belongs to the top ten. In this sample, this clonotype turned up many times. As yet, its antigen is unknown. There are 14 residues in the CDR3. Unmatched junction bases numbered 4, after V lost 5 bases and J lost 4 bases. This clonotype was obtained from a man between 18 and 35 years old with Graves' hyperthyroidism. The sequenced sample was blood. The chain employs TRBV12-3 or TRBV12-4 and TRBJ2-2; 7 bases are a match to TRBD1. The CDR3 sequence is CASSPWTGTGELFF. The CDR3 region has the DNA TGTGCCAGCAGTCCTTGGACAGGCACCGGGGAGCTGTTTTTT.